The next 30 T cell receptor beta chains were all read from a single sample in a study of cytomegalovirus exposure and HLA in healthy donors. PCR primers comprised 60 Vbeta and 13 Jbeta primers. Here immunoSEQ multiplex PCR was the method, and the copy in TCRdb shows in-frame clones only, minus some. The sample includes about 110,000 clones, around 85% of them seen just once. Sequenced: PBMCs. These receptor sequences come from a man aged 25 to 45 in good health and CMV-seropositive.

The CDR3 DNA reads TGCGCCAGCAGCTTGGCCCCGACAGGGGAGGGTGAAAAACTGTTTTTT. Translated: CASSLAPTGEGEKLFF. This chain joins TRBV5-1 and TRBJ1-4, with TRBD1 matching over 8 bases. With 0 bases clipped from V and 7 bases from J, the junction kept 8 bases outside the gene matches. The CDR3 has 16 residues. The germline V gene encodes CDR1 SGHRS and CDR2 YFSETQ. The entire variable domain, with the rest obtained from reference TRBV5-1 and TRBJ1-4, is as follows: KAGVTQTPRYLIKTRGQQVTLSCSPISGHRSVSWYQQTPGQGLQFLFEYFSETQRNKGNFPGRFSGRQFSNSRSEMNVSTLELGDSALYLCASSLAPTGEGEKLFFGSGTQLSVL.

This chain joins TRBV6-1 and TRBJ2-2; 7 positions agree with TRBD2. Trimming took 3 bases from V and 4 from J; bases not matched to a gene: 8. Per the germline V gene, CDR1 is MNHNS and CDR2 is SASEGT. The CDR3 is made up of 16 amino acids. CDR3 region: CASSEDGEGRTGELFF. DNA for the CDR3: TGTGCCAGCAGTGAGGACGGGGAGGGCCGCACCGGGGAGCTGTTTTTT.

There are a few counts of this clone. The V and J genes are TRBV15 and TRBJ1-1; 7 bases map to TRBD1. Germline lookup yields CDR1 LNHNV and CDR2 YYDKDF (reference sequence). The CDR3 contains 16 residues. J lost 5 bases, V lost 2 bases, and 11 bases had no gene match. CDR3 sequence: CATSRSHRDRRTEAFF. In DNA, the CDR3 is TGTGCCACCAGCAGAAGCCACCGGGACAGAAGGACTGAAGCTTTCTTT.

About this clone: A junction end diverges from the germline sequence, so it may reflect a read error. The CDR3 DNA is TGTTCCAGCAGCCGTCCCAGAAGTGGCCCTTTCTATGGCTACACCTTC. Translating it yields CSSSRPRSGPFYGYTF. The chain employs TRBV7-9 and TRBJ1-2; D not resolved. The CDR3 length is 16 residues. Looked up from germline, CDR1 is SEHNR and CDR2 is FQNEAQ (reference sequence).

The rearrangement joins TRBV9 to TRBJ2-7; unclear D gene. Trimming pared 4 bases from V and 2 bases from J, leaving 16 bases between. The CDR3 is 15 residues long. Germline lookup yields CDR1 SGDLS and CDR2 YYNGEE. CDR3 amino acids: CASSSNAWSAYEQYF. Written as DNA, the CDR3 is TGTGCCAGCAGCAGTAATGCCTGGTCGGCCTACGAGCAGTACTTC.

This sequence joins TRBV21-1 and TRBJ1-5. TRBV21-1 is a pseudogene. This CDR3 is built from 17 residues. The CDR3 is CASRPTEDKRDGQPQHF. The DNA of the CDR3 is TGTGCCAGCAGGCCGACCGAAGACAAGAGGGATGGTCAGCCCCAGCATTTT.

This chain links TRBV6-1 with TRBJ1-2; D is possibly TRBD1 (6 bases). The V gene lost 4 bases and the J gene lost 6 bases, with 15 bases spanning the gap. This CDR3 is built from 14 residues. CDR1 is MNHNS and CDR2 is SASEGT in the germline V gene. Written as DNA, the CDR3 is TGTGCCAGCAGTGTCCTTACAGGGAGTAATGGCTACACCTTC. Protein product: CASSVLTGSNGYTF.

The chain recombines TRBV27 with TRBJ2-3; D may be TRBD1 (6 bases). CDR3 size: 18 residues. Trimming cost V 3 bases and J 2 bases, with 21 bases left between them. The germline CDR1 and CDR2 sequences are MNHEY and SMNVEV (reference sequence). In nucleotides, the CDR3 is TGTGCCAGCAGTTTTCTCGGGTCCGGGACAAAATTCACAGATACGCAGTATTTT. Protein sequence: CASSFLGSGTKFTDTQYF.

This clone was detected only once. The V gene is TRBV6-1, the J gene TRBJ2-3; D is possibly TRBD1 (6 bases). CDR3 length: 15 amino acids. Germline CDR1 reads MNHNS; CDR2 reads SASEGT. V lost 2 bases to trimming and J lost 4 bases, with 13 bases between them. CDR3 region: CASSEWWGRSDTQYF. As DNA, the CDR3 is TGTGCCAGCAGTGAATGGTGGGGGCGGTCAGATACGCAGTATTTT.

The table lists this clone with a few counts. The CDR3 is CASSQRQGLDEKLFF. DNA of the CDR3: TGTGCCAGCAGTCAACGACAGGGATTGGATGAAAAACTGTTTTTT. The chain combines TRBV27 with TRBJ1-4, with 7 nucleotides matching TRBD1. This CDR3 spans 15 amino acids. Trimming removed 5 bases from V and 6 bases from J; junction bases left unmatched: 9. Per germline, CDR1 MNHEY and CDR2 SMNVEV (reference sequence).

This chain uses TRBV21-1 with TRBJ2-3; the D call in the table, TRBD2, was not verified against the DNA. TRBV21-1 is annotated as a pseudogene. There are 22 residues in the CDR3. The CDR3 region is CASSKEGEQAGAPSAVTDTQYF. In nucleotides, the CDR3 is TGTGCCAGCAGCAAAGAAGGCGAACAAGCGGGGGCCCCTAGCGCAGTCACAGATACGCAGTATTTT.

CDR3 sequence (DNA): TGTGCCATCAGTGAGTCGAAGGAGGTCAGCTCCTACGAGCAGTACTTC. This sequence encodes CAISESKEVSSYEQYF. The chain uses TRBV10-3 and TRBJ2-7, with a weak D call TRBD2 (5 bases). Germline V lookup: CDR1 ENHRY, CDR2 SYGVKD. The V end lost 0 bases, the J end lost 0 bases, and 12 bases lay between the germline ends. This CDR3 comprises 16 residues.

The V and J genes are TRBV4-3 and TRBJ1-3, with no clear D. V was shortened by 1 base and J by 0 bases, with 13 bases between the two germline ends. This CDR3 region has 17 residues. Germline assignment: CDR1 LGHNA and CDR2 YSLEER. The CDR3 sequence: CASSQGPPGSSGNTIYF. DNA of the CDR3: TGCGCCAGCAGCCAAGGGCCCCCCGGGAGCTCTGGAAACACCATATATTTT.

The gene calls are TRBV19 and TRBJ2-2; 8 positions match TRBD1. V was pared by 3 bases and J by 6 bases, with 3 bases of the junction left unmatched. In germline, CDR1 is LNHDA, CDR2 SQIVND (reference sequence). This CDR3 region has 14 residues. Here the CDR3 reads CASSMTGAPGELFF. In DNA form, the CDR3 reads TGTGCCAGTAGTATGACAGGGGCCCCCGGGGAGCTGTTTTTT.

Comments on this clone: Given a far larger clone just one base away, this is likely a sequencing read error. The chain combines TRBV5-1 with TRBJ1-4; the match to TRBD1 covers 7 bases. V dropped 4 bases and J dropped 7; count of bases not matched to a gene: 10. This CDR3 is built from 15 residues. Germline loops: CDR1 SGHRS, CDR2 YFSETQ. CDR3 residues: CASSGGQLSGEKLFF. In DNA, the CDR3 is TGCGCCAGCAGCGGGGGACAGTTGAGTGGTGAAAAACTGTTTTTT.

The chain couples TRBV7-2 to TRBJ2-3, with 11 bases that match TRBD2. V lost 3 bases and J lost 0; bases outside the gene matches: 8. Germline lookup yields CDR1 SGHTA and CDR2 FQGNSA. There are 18 residues in the CDR3. This CDR3 is CASSFRLAGIPSTDTQYF. The CDR3 DNA reads TGTGCCAGCAGCTTTAGACTAGCGGGGATACCTAGCACAGATACGCAGTATTTT.

The chain recombines TRBV5-1 with TRBJ1-5; 9 nucleotides match TRBD1. V was clipped by 0 bases and J by 5 bases; unmatched bases: 6. The CDR3 totals 16 residues. The V gene's germline CDR1 is SGHRS and CDR2 YFSETQ. CDR3 in amino acids: CASSLGTGDGDQPQHF. CDR3 coding DNA: TGCGCCAGCAGCTTGGGGACAGGGGATGGGGATCAGCCCCAGCATTTT.

V is TRBV11-1 and J is TRBJ1-6; tentatively, D is TRBD1 (6 bases). V was cut by 5 bases and J by 7 bases, with 18 bases left in between. The CDR3 is 16 amino acids. Germline V lookup: CDR1 SGHAT, CDR2 FQDESV (reference sequence). CDR3 protein: CASSTRGAGANSPLHF. As DNA, the CDR3 is TGTGCCAGCAGCACCCGGGGGGCAGGGGCGAATTCACCCCTCCACTTT.

This clone was observed a few times. The rearrangement links TRBV18 to TRBJ1-3, with D perhaps TRBD1 (5 bases). CDR3 size: 15 residues. The germline CDR1 and CDR2 sequences are KGHSH and LQKENI. V shed 2 bases and J shed 2 bases, with 10 bases lying between them. DNA for the CDR3: TGTGCCAGCTCACCAGCGGGGGGTCCTGGAAACACCATATATTTT. This gives the protein CASSPAGGPGNTIYF.

The chain links TRBV10-3 to TRBJ2-5; 10 bases map to TRBD2. The CDR3 extends over 18 amino acids. J was trimmed by 4 bases and V by 2 bases; bases with no gene match: 13. Looked up from germline, CDR1 is ENHRY and CDR2 is SYGVKD. CDR3 sequence reads: CAISENPASGGESETQYF. CDR3 DNA: TGTGCCATCAGTGAGAATCCCGCTAGCGGGGGCGAGTCAGAGACCCAGTACTTC.

This clone has a handful of counts. The genes are TRBV19 and TRBJ1-2, with 7 bases aligning to TRBD1. Germline V gene data show CDR1 as LNHDA and CDR2 as SQIVND (reference sequence). This CDR3 contains 14 residues. V trimming: 3 bases; J trimming: 7 bases; junction bases outside the gene matches: 8. The DNA for the CDR3 is TGTGCCAGTAGTATGGGGTGGACAGGCTCTGGCTACACCTTC. Protein: CASSMGWTGSGYTF.

The chain has TRBV2 and TRBJ1-6; 9 nucleotides line up with TRBD1. Germline loops: CDR1 SNHLY, CDR2 FYNNEI. The CDR3 is 15 residues long. The J segment lost 7 bases and the V segment lost 4 bases, leaving 5 bases of the junction unmatched. The CDR3 DNA follows: TGTGCCAGCAGTGGGAGGACAGGGGACAATTCACCCCTCCACTTT. As protein: CASSGRTGDNSPLHF.

The chain links TRBV6-1 to TRBJ1-5; 8 nucleotides align to TRBD1. The length of the CDR3 is 14 residues. Germline assignment: CDR1 MNHNS and CDR2 SASEGT. After removal of 5 bases from V and 1 base from J, the junction contained 1 base not matched to a gene. The CDR3 loop reads CASSWTGSNQPQHF. CDR3 bases: TGTGCCAGCAGTTGGACAGGGAGCAATCAGCCCCAGCATTTT.

The chain uses TRBV2 and TRBJ2-5; 7 bases map to TRBD1. The DNA matches TRBJ2-7 better at its end, which makes the J call doubtful. Germline V gene data show CDR1 as SNHLY and CDR2 as FYNNEI. The CDR3 consists of 14 residues. CDR3 in DNA: TGTGCCAGCAAAGAGGACAGGAGCTCCTACGAGCAGTACTTC. Its translation is CASKEDRSSYEQYF.

The chain is built from TRBV9 and TRBJ2-1; D not resolved. Trimming left V 4 bases short and J 8 bases short, with 22 bases between. Germline lookup yields CDR1 SGDLS and CDR2 YYNGEE. The CDR3 is 16 amino acids. In nucleotides, the CDR3 is TGTGCCAGCAGCTCCCGCGGCCGTGGTAATGAGGATGAGCAGTTCTTC. Encoded protein: CASSSRGRGNEDEQFF.

J is TRBJ1-1 and V is TRBV5-1; D is uncertain. The ends were cut back, 0 bases at V and 1 base at J, with 7 bases in the middle. Per germline, CDR1 SGHRS and CDR2 YFSETQ. The CDR3 totals 14 residues. CDR3 sequence: CASSLDGQNTEAFF. Here the CDR3 DNA reads TGCGCCAGCAGCTTGGATGGGCAGAACACTGAAGCTTTCTTT.

This chain joins TRBV5-1 and TRBJ1-2; D call uncertain. The germline V gene has CDR1 SGHRS and CDR2 YFSETQ. This CDR3 is built from 13 residues. The V gene lost 0 bases and the J gene lost 8 bases, with 11 bases spanning the gap. The CDR3 bases are TGCGCCAGCAGCTTGGGGCCTATCGGGGGCTACACCTTC. It yields the protein CASSLGPIGGYTF.

The chain uses TRBV6-1 and TRBJ1-2; D not resolved. V was shortened by 3 bases and J by 8 bases, with 19 bases between the two germline ends. The germline gives CDR1 MNHNS, CDR2 SASEGT. This CDR3 is 15 amino acids long. CDR3 in DNA: TGTGCCAGCAGTGAGTCTGGCGACTTCCTCCCGGGCTACACCTTC. Its protein product is CASSESGDFLPGYTF.

This chain links TRBV6-6 with TRBJ2-3; weak D call: TRBD2 (6 bases). The CDR3 is 15 residues long. Germline V CDR1 and CDR2: MNHNY, SVGAGI (reference sequence). Trimming removed 0 bases from V and 6 bases from J, with 13 bases in between. The chain's CDR3 is CASSYSPPGADTQYF. The CDR3 DNA reads TGTGCCAGCAGTTACTCACCCCCGGGAGCGGATACGCAGTATTTT.

CDR3 DNA sequence: TGTGCCAGCAGCCGACCGGGAACTTATTACAATGAGCAGTTCTTC. It encodes CASSRPGTYYNEQFF. This chain joins TRBV7-3 and TRBJ2-1, with D maybe TRBD2 (5 bases). V lost 5 bases, J lost 4 bases, and 15 bases lay in between. Per germline, CDR1 SGHTA and CDR2 FQGTGA. This CDR3 spans 15 amino acids. The complete variable domain, with remaining parts taken from reference TRBV7-3 and TRBJ2-1, reads GAGVSQTPSNKVTEKGKYVELRCDPISGHTALYWYRQSLGQGPEFLIYFQGTGAADDSGLPNDRFFAVRPEGSVSTLKIQRTERGDSAVYLCASSRPGTYYNEQFFGPGTRLTVL.